The 26 T cell receptor beta chains listed next were all sequenced from one sample in a study of shared clonotypes between healthy human individuals. Generated by immunoSEQ multiplex PCR, the TCRdb table keeps only in-frame clones and is missing some. The sample includes about 1.5 million clones, around 98% of them seen just once. What was sequenced was naive CD4+ T cells sorted from blood. Described subset: CD45RA+ positively selected. The source of these receptors is a man aged 25-45 years in good health.

The V call is TRBV6-6, the J call TRBJ2-7, with TRBD2 matching 12 bases. V was clipped by 6 bases and J by 5 bases; unmatched bases: 11. The germline CDR1 and CDR2 sequences are MNHNY and SVGAGI (reference sequence). The CDR3 loop spans 16 amino acids. The CDR3: CASRIGSTSGRHEQYF. CDR3 sequence (DNA): TGTGCCAGCAGAATCGGGTCGACTAGCGGGAGACACGAGCAGTACTTC.

This clone appeared a single time. The V and J genes are TRBV7-2 and TRBJ2-1; D remains ambiguous. Germline V gene data show CDR1 as SGHTA and CDR2 as FQGNSA. CDR3 length equals 15 residues. V gave up 2 bases and J gave up 3 bases, with 11 bases separating them. The CDR3 reads CASSLSRAHYNEQFF. In DNA form, the CDR3 reads TGTGCCAGCAGCTTATCTCGGGCCCACTACAATGAGCAGTTCTTC.

The J gene is TRBJ2-7, the V gene TRBV9, with D perhaps matching TRBD2 (6 bases). This CDR3 comprises 15 residues. V lost 3 bases and J 5 bases, leaving 18 bases between the germline ends. Germline values: CDR1 SGDLS, CDR2 YYNGEE. The CDR3 DNA reads as TGTGCCAGCAGCGGCCCCCCCGGGAGAGACCACGAGCAGTACTTC. It specifies CASSGPPGRDHEQYF.

The CDR3 is CASSIVGGGNQPQHF. CDR3 nucleotides: TGTGCCAGTAGTATAGTAGGAGGGGGCAATCAGCCCCAGCATTTT. This chain uses TRBV19 with TRBJ1-5, with a weak D call TRBD1 (5 bases). CDR3 length: 15 residues. Germline CDR1 is LNHDA and CDR2 is SQIVND (reference sequence). V dropped 1 base and J dropped 2 bases, with 9 bases sitting between them.

The genes are TRBV7-8 and TRBJ1-5, with no clear D. The CDR3 covers 15 residues. Germline lookup yields CDR1 SGHVS and CDR2 FQNEAQ. With 2 bases removed from V and 2 bases from J, the gap between germline ends came to 10 bases. The CDR3 here is CASSLYQLGNQPQHF. The CDR3 bases are TGTGCCAGCAGCTTATACCAACTTGGCAATCAGCCCCAGCATTTT.

With regard to this clone: This same CDR3 is encoded by further DNA sequences in the sample. This chain connects TRBV5-1 to TRBJ2-7, with TRBD2 matching over 9 bases. Germline V CDR1 and CDR2: SGHRS, YFSETQ. The CDR3 totals 14 residues. The J segment lost 3 bases and the V segment lost 2 bases, leaving 3 bases of the junction unmatched. The chain's CDR3 is CASSLAGGDYEQYF. As DNA, the CDR3 is TGCGCCAGCAGCTTAGCGGGAGGCGACTACGAGCAGTACTTC.

This chain connects TRBV6-1 to TRBJ1-2; 8 bases align to TRBD1. The CDR3 totals 17 residues. With 1 base clipped from V and 3 bases from J, the junction kept 10 bases outside the gene matches. CDR1 MNHNS and CDR2 SASEGT come from the germline V gene. CDR3 in amino acids: CASSEVETGAAYYGYTF. In DNA, the CDR3 is TGTGCCAGCAGTGAAGTAGAGACAGGGGCTGCCTACTATGGCTACACCTTC.

The rearrangement joins TRBV5-4 to TRBJ2-2; D unclear. The CDR3 is made up of 16 amino acids. Germline V CDR1 and CDR2: SGHNT, YYREEE (reference sequence). Trimming took off 0 bases at V and 8 bases at J, with 17 bases between the two ends. CDR3 loop: CASSLARGLESGELFF. The CDR3 coding sequence is TGTGCCAGCAGCTTGGCCAGAGGTTTGGAATCAGGGGAGCTGTTTTTT. The whole variable domain, remainder taken from reference TRBV5-4 and TRBJ2-2, is ETGVTQSPTHLIKTRGQQVTLRCSSQSGHNTVSWYQQALGQGPQFIFQYYREEENGRGNFPPRFSGLQFPNYSSELNVNALELDDSALYLCASSLARGLESGELFFGEGSRLTVL.

The rearrangement links TRBV18 to TRBJ1-4; D is uncertain. The CDR3 runs 13 residues. Per germline, CDR1 KGHSH and CDR2 LQKENI. Trimming shortened V by 3 bases and J by 12 bases, and 14 bases separated the two germline ends. The CDR3 coding sequence is TGTGCCAGCTCACCGACCCGGAAGTTTGAACTGTTTTTT. Its translation: CASSPTRKFELFF.

The genes are TRBV5-1 and TRBJ2-3; 7 bases fit TRBD2. With V trimmed by 6 bases and J by 0 bases, 4 bases remained unmatched. There are 14 residues in the CDR3. Germline loops: CDR1 SGHRS, CDR2 YFSETQ. CDR3 protein: CASTLSGSTDTQYF. In nucleotides, the CDR3 is TGCGCCAGCACCCTTAGCGGGAGCACAGATACGCAGTATTTT.

This chain uses TRBV7-6 with TRBJ2-1, with no clear D. The CDR3 is made up of 16 amino acids. Germline V gene data show CDR1 as SGHVS and CDR2 as FNYEAQ. V was clipped by 1 base and J by 0 bases, with 10 bases between them. The DNA for the CDR3 is TGTGCCAGCAGCTTAGGGTGGACCAACTCCTACAATGAGCAGTTCTTC. Residues: CASSLGWTNSYNEQFF.

The J gene is TRBJ1-1, the V gene TRBV5-1, with TRBD1 as a possible D gene (6 bases). Per the germline V gene, CDR1 is SGHRS and CDR2 is YFSETQ. Trimming took 2 bases from V and 5 from J, leaving 10 bases between them. The CDR3 contains 13 residues. CDR3 protein: CASSLDRITEAFF. The CDR3 bases are TGCGCCAGCAGCTTAGACAGGATAACTGAAGCTTTCTTT.

A remark on this clone: Other nucleotide sequences from this sample produce the same CDR3. The chain recombines TRBV18 with TRBJ2-7; D is possibly TRBD2 (6 bases). There are 13 residues in the CDR3. Germline CDR1 reads KGHSH; CDR2 reads LQKENI. V dropped 3 bases and J dropped 2 bases, with 8 bases sitting between them. CDR3 sequence reads: CASSPGGTYEQYF. CDR3 nucleotides: TGTGCCAGCTCACCGGGCGGGACCTACGAGCAGTACTTC.

The genes are TRBV6-4 and TRBJ2-1; 7 nucleotides agree with TRBD1. Germline CDR1 reads MRHNA; CDR2 reads SNTAGT. With V trimmed by 7 bases and J by 0 bases, 3 bases remained unmatched. The CDR3 contains 14 residues. CDR3 in DNA: TGTGCCAGCAAACGGGACAGCTCCTACAATGAGCAGTTCTTC. Protein: CASKRDSSYNEQFF.

The CDR3 region is CASSPTSFGTDTQYF. The CDR3 region has the DNA TGCGCCAGCAGCCCTACTAGTTTCGGCACAGATACGCAGTATTTT. The V call is TRBV4-3, the J call TRBJ2-3, with D perhaps TRBD2 (5 bases). V lost 4 bases, J lost 1 base, and 12 bases lay in between. Germline values: CDR1 LGHNA, CDR2 YSLEER. The CDR3 runs to 15 residues.

The CDR3 is CASSETGIYEQYF. The CDR3 bases are TGTGCCAGCAGTGAAACAGGGATCTACGAGCAGTACTTC. V usage is TRBV6-1 and J usage is TRBJ2-7, with a tentative D call TRBD1 (6 bases). Trimming left V 2 bases short and J 3 bases short, with 8 bases between. Germline loops: CDR1 MNHNS, CDR2 SASEGT. The CDR3 extends over 13 amino acids.

J is TRBJ2-2 and V is TRBV18, with 10 bases fitting TRBD2. This CDR3 is built from 16 residues. CDR1 and CDR2 from the germline V gene are KGHSH and LQKENI. The ends lost 8 bases at V and 3 bases at J; junction bases unmatched: 9. The CDR3 sequence is CASVTRTSGDTGELFF. In DNA form, the CDR3 reads TGTGCCAGCGTCACCAGAACTAGCGGGGACACCGGGGAGCTGTTTTTT. Using reference TRBV18 and TRBJ2-2 for the parts outside the CDR3, the full variable domain is NAGVMQNPRHLVRRRGQEARLRCSPMKGHSHVYWYRQLPEEGLKFMVYLQKENIIDESGMPKERFSAEFPKEGPSILRIQQVVRGDSAAYFCASVTRTSGDTGELFFGEGSRLTVL.

The genes are TRBV6-5 and TRBJ2-7; no firm D call. The ends were cut back, 8 bases at V and 5 bases at J, with 19 bases in the middle. This CDR3 is 14 amino acids long. Germline V gives CDR1 MNHEY, CDR2 SVGAGI. The chain's CDR3 is CASVLSVQRDEQYF. CDR3 nucleotide sequence: TGTGCCAGCGTACTGAGTGTACAACGGGACGAGCAGTACTTC.

The gene calls are TRBV7-8 and TRBJ1-4, with D tentatively TRBD1 (5 bases). Between the trimmed V and J ends, which lost 5 bases and 13 bases, there was a span of 14 bases. This CDR3 comprises 12 residues. CDR1 is SGHVS, CDR2 FQNEAQ, per germline. CDR3 in DNA: TGTGCCAGCAGCCCGGGGCCTTGGGGACTGTTTTTT. Protein sequence: CASSPGPWGLFF.

The chain is built from TRBV29-1 and TRBJ2-2, with D unresolved. This CDR3 is 13 amino acids long. Germline V CDR1 and CDR2: SQVTM, ANQGSEA. Trimming pared 3 bases from V and 4 bases from J, leaving 9 bases between. The CDR3 DNA reads as TGCAGCGTTGAGGAGAAGATCACCGGGGAGCTGTTTTTT. Its translation is CSVEEKITGELFF.

This chain links TRBV18 with TRBJ2-7, with D unresolved. CDR3 length equals 13 residues. Germline CDR1 reads KGHSH; CDR2 reads LQKENI. The V end was cut by 5 bases, the J end by 2 bases, with 10 bases between. The CDR3 DNA follows: TGTGCCAGCTCAATAGACATCGCCTACGAGCAGTACTTC. Its translation: CASSIDIAYEQYF.

This chain uses TRBV5-1 with TRBJ2-3; the D is unclear. Per germline, CDR1 SGHRS and CDR2 YFSETQ. This CDR3 spans 15 amino acids. V was cut by 5 bases and J by 0 bases, with 13 bases left in between. The CDR3 coding sequence is TGCGCCAGCAGGGAGCAGCGTATGAGCACAGATACGCAGTATTTT. Its protein is CASREQRMSTDTQYF. Looking up the rest from reference TRBV5-1 and TRBJ2-3 gives the full variable domain: KAGVTQTPRYLIKTRGQQVTLSCSPISGHRSVSWYQQTPGQGLQFLFEYFSETQRNKGNFPGRFSGRQFSNSRSEMNVSTLELGDSALYLCASREQRMSTDTQYFGPGTRLTVL.

V usage is TRBV15 and J usage is TRBJ2-7, with TRBD2 as a possible D gene (5 bases). From germline, CDR1 is LNHNV and CDR2 YYDKDF (reference sequence). The CDR3 runs to 15 residues. Trimming stripped 0 bases from V and 5 bases from J, with 14 bases between. CDR3 residues: CATSRDRGPSNEQYF. The CDR3 nucleotides read TGTGCCACCAGCAGAGATCGAGGGCCCTCTAACGAGCAGTACTTC.

The genes are TRBV9 and TRBJ2-2; D is uncertain. Trimming shortened V by 0 bases and J by 4 bases, and 7 bases separated the two germline ends. Germline V lookup: CDR1 SGDLS, CDR2 YYNGEE. The CDR3 is made up of 14 amino acids. This CDR3 reads CASSVAAGTGELFF. CDR3 nucleotides: TGTGCCAGCAGCGTAGCGGCCGGCACCGGGGAGCTGTTTTTT.

This chain links TRBV5-5 with TRBJ2-5; D unresolved. The V end was cut by 3 bases, the J end by 3 bases, with 18 bases between. This CDR3 is 16 amino acids long. CDR1 is SGHKS and CDR2 is YYEKEE in the germline V gene (reference sequence). Here the CDR3 DNA reads TGTGCCAGCAGCTACAGTGGTATCGCAGATAAAGAGACCCAGTACTTC. Translating gives CASSYSGIADKETQYF.

CDR3 coding DNA: TGTGCCATCCGCGGGAATCAACCCAATGAGCAGTTCTTC. Its protein product is CAIRGNQPNEQFF. V and J are TRBV10-3 and TRBJ2-1, with D perhaps matching TRBD2 (6 bases). CDR1 and CDR2 from the germline V gene are ENHRY and SYGVKD. Trimming cost V 8 bases and J 6 bases, with 14 bases left between them. This CDR3 has 13 amino acids.